The 11 T cell receptor beta chains listed next were all sequenced from one sample in a study of T cells after somatic rescue of genetic block. Only in-frame clones appear in the TCRdb table, and some are missing; sequencing was by immunoSEQ multiplex PCR. The sample lists over 55,000 clones; about 92% were seen once. The material sequenced was peripheral blood mononuclear cells (PBMCs). Receptors originate from a man aged 40-49 years.

This chain uses TRBV5-4 with TRBJ2-3, with 11 bases that match TRBD2. This CDR3 is built from 15 residues. The J segment lost 3 bases and the V segment lost 3 bases, leaving 3 bases of the junction unmatched. Germline CDR1 reads SGHNT; CDR2 reads YYREEE (reference sequence). The CDR3 coding sequence is TGTGCCAGCAGCTCCCGACTAGCGGGGACAGATACGCAGTATTTT. This translates into CASSSRLAGTDTQYF.

This chain uses TRBV9 with TRBJ2-5, with D possibly matching TRBD2 (5 bases). V was shortened by 0 bases and J by 1 base, with 7 bases between the two germline ends. The CDR3 runs to 14 residues. CDR1 is SGDLS and CDR2 is YYNGEE in the germline V gene. CDR3 region: CASSVEEGQETQYF. CDR3 bases: TGTGCCAGCAGCGTAGAAGAGGGCCAAGAGACCCAGTACTTC.

This clone was detected a few times. The J gene is TRBJ2-3, the V gene TRBV10-3, with TRBD2 matching 7 bases. The CDR3 consists of 14 residues. With V trimmed by 6 bases and J by 0 bases, 3 bases remained unmatched. Per the germline V gene, CDR1 is ENHRY and CDR2 is SYGVKD. CDR3 DNA sequence: TGTGCCATCAGAACTAGCGCGAGCACAGATACGCAGTATTTT. Translating gives CAIRTSASTDTQYF.

The genes are TRBV4-3 and TRBJ2-7; the match to TRBD1 covers 7 bases. Unmatched junction bases numbered 6, after V lost 4 bases and J lost 6 bases. Germline V gene lookup returns CDR1 LGHNA and CDR2 YSLEER. The CDR3 is made up of 13 amino acids. The CDR3 DNA is TGCGCCAGCAGCCGGACAACAGGGGCCGAGCAGTACTTC. As protein: CASSRTTGAEQYF.

This sequence joins TRBV7-3 and TRBJ2-1; the D is unclear. CDR3 length equals 13 residues. Looked up from germline, CDR1 is SGHTA and CDR2 is FQGTGA. Trimming took off 3 bases at V and 4 bases at J, with 7 bases between the two ends. CDR3 amino acids: CASSFGRYNEQFF. CDR3 nucleotides: TGTGCCAGCAGCTTCGGACGGTACAATGAGCAGTTCTTC.

The chain joins TRBV5-1 to TRBJ2-3; possibly TRBD1 for D (5 bases). The CDR3 is 16 amino acids. Trimming took 4 bases from V and 3 from J, leaving 18 bases between them. CDR1 and CDR2 (germline): SGHRS, YFSETQ. CDR3 amino acids: CASSTLTAALTDTQYF. The CDR3 DNA follows: TGCGCCAGCAGCACCCTGACAGCCGCCCTAACAGATACGCAGTATTTT.

The chain has TRBV14 and TRBJ2-1; possibly TRBD2 for D (5 bases). This CDR3 spans 14 amino acids. Germline V lookup: CDR1 SGHDN, CDR2 FVKESK. V was pared by 4 bases and J by 9 bases, with 16 bases between. CDR3 bases: TGTGCCAGCAGCCCCCGGAAGGAGGACGGTGAGCAGTTCTTC. Translating gives CASSPRKEDGEQFF.

The chain carries TRBV2 and TRBJ1-3; 8 bases line up with TRBD1. Germline V gives CDR1 SNHLY, CDR2 FYNNEI. The CDR3 is 13 residues long. V lost 7 bases and J lost 8; bases outside the gene matches: 7. In DNA form, the CDR3 reads TGTGCCAGCATCCCAGGGGGCATCGACACCATATATTTT. Its protein product is CASIPGGIDTIYF.

The chain carries TRBV2 and TRBJ1-1; D perhaps matches TRBD1 (5 bases). V lost 7 bases and J lost 6, with 18 bases in between. The CDR3 extends over 14 amino acids. CDR1 SNHLY and CDR2 FYNNEI come from the germline V gene. The CDR3 here is CASIEFRGAPEAFF. As DNA, the CDR3 is TGTGCCAGCATAGAATTTAGGGGAGCCCCTGAAGCTTTCTTT.

The V gene is TRBV6-1, the J gene TRBJ1-1; D may be TRBD1 (5 bases). Trimming shortened V by 8 bases and J by 0 bases, and 13 bases separated the two germline ends. The V gene's germline CDR1 is MNHNS and CDR2 SASEGT. The CDR3 totals 14 residues. The CDR3 DNA is TGTGCCAGCCTTGGAGGGACGGTGAACACTGAAGCTTTCTTT. Translation: CASLGGTVNTEAFF.

This rearrangement joins TRBV5-1 to TRBJ2-3, with D possibly called TRBD1 or TRBD2 (5 bases each). Germline V gives CDR1 SGHRS, CDR2 YFSETQ. The V and J ends lost 7 bases and 2 bases respectively, with 11 bases between them. The CDR3 runs to 13 residues. This CDR3 reads CASRLGTTDTQYF. DNA of the CDR3: TGCGCCAGCCGATTGGGGACCACAGATACGCAGTATTTT.